The T cell receptor (beta chain) under discussion was sequenced for a study of blood T cells in healthy people across ages. Study-wide points: Strong correlation was found linking TCR beta diversity to naive T cell percentage. Expanded clonotype changes were possibly confounded by unknown donor CMV status. Fewer expanded clones and more diversity marked long-lived versus aged donors.

A sample-barcoded 5' primer and a J-beta primer mix were used in a second PCR of roughly 7 to 12 cycles. TCRdb used MiXCR to reprocess the 5' RACE reads, holding one entry per CDR3 protein. The sample has hundreds of thousands of distinct CDR3 sequences, roughly 44% seen once. CDR3 length: 12 residues. Per germline, CDR1 SQVTM and CDR2 ANQGSEA. Losses at the gene ends were 7 bases for V and 4 bases for J; bases not matched to a gene: 5. Only a few counts were recorded for this clonotype. Its antigen is unidentified. The material sequenced was blood. V usage is TRBV29-1 and J usage is TRBJ2-3; 7 bases agree with TRBD1. The receptor was derived from a man in his sixties in good health. CDR3 DNA sequence: TGCAGCGATACAACAGGGGCAGATACGCAGTATTTT. Translation gives CSDTTGADTQYF.